Below are 4 T cell receptor beta chains sequenced from a single sample in a study of T cells in Graves' hyperthyroidism and ophthalmopathy. Amplification yielded TCR beta CDR3 regions, with RNA transcripts as the source. HTBI primers drove first-round RT-PCR of the TCR CDR3. In TCRdb, the multiplex PCR reads were re-called with MiXCR into one record per CDR3 protein. This sample has over 650,000 distinct CDR3 sequences, with about a sixth found just once. Sequencing was carried out using blood. Source of these receptors: a man younger than 35 with Graves' hyperthyroidism.

This clonotype was seen repeatedly, ten times or more. This rearrangement joins TRBV2 to TRBJ2-5, with 11 bases that match TRBD2. Germline V gene data show CDR1 as SNHLY and CDR2 as FYNNEI. V was pared by 5 bases and J by 2 bases, with 1 base of the junction left unmatched. The CDR3 sequence is 14 residues long. As DNA, the CDR3 is TGTGCCAGCAGTATAGCGGGAGGGCAAGAGACCCAGTACTTC. It yields the protein CASSIAGGQETQYF.

This clonotype has a count of ten or more. The V and J genes are TRBV12-3 or TRBV12-4 and TRBJ2-1, with 15 bases identical to TRBD2. The V and J ends lost 2 bases and 8 bases, in that order; junction bases with no gene match: 13. The CDR3 spans 19 residues. In DNA, the CDR3 is TGTGCCAGCAGTTTACGGACTAGCGGGAGGGGGGAGTTGACCGATGAGCAGTTCTTC. This encodes CASSLRTSGRGELTDEQFF.

This clonotype came up many times. Sequence at one end of the junction differs from germline and may be a read error. The rearrangement joins TRBV28 to TRBJ2-1; maybe TRBD2 (6 bases). This CDR3 is built from 14 residues. CDR1 MDHEN and CDR2 SYDVKM come from the germline V gene. The CDR3 reads CASTSTDGSDEQSF. CDR3 in DNA: TGTGCCAGCACATCCACCGACGGGAGTGATGAGCAGTCCTTC.

This clonotype was found many times. The chain combines TRBV7-9 with TRBJ2-7; D unclear. Per the germline V gene, CDR1 is SEHNR and CDR2 is FQNEAQ (reference sequence). The CDR3 totals 15 residues. V lost 1 base and J lost 5, with 15 bases in between. CDR3 bases: TGTGCCAGCAGCTTAGTGGGCAGTGAGAGAGACGAGCAGTACTTC. Translating gives CASSLVGSERDEQYF.